This T cell receptor (beta chain) was observed in a study of blood T cell repertoires in COVID-19. Study details: There were acute and convalescent COVID-19 samples, and they came from the United States, Italy and Spain. PBMCs, B-cell-depleted T cells, or T cells were the source of the cDNA or gDNA that made up the material.

Per the original methods: The authors estimated nucleated cell counts from reference gene primer amplification. Assay used: immunoSEQ multiplex PCR; TCRdb lists only in-frame clones, some missing. V, J and clone size are those of that table, while D and trimming were read from the DNA. The sample records roughly 170,000 clones, roughly 78% being singletons. Patients of the Seattle cohort, enrolled during active infection, were followed longitudinally. The sample taken for sequencing was peripheral blood. This clonotype was obtained from a woman aged 60-75 years with COVID-19, enrolled during active disease.

CDR3 region: CASKTAAGETQYF. CDR3 coding DNA: TGTGCCAGCAAAACGGCTGCAGGAGAGACCCAGTACTTC. This chain connects TRBV7-2 to TRBJ2-5; no clear D. The CDR3 sequence is 13 residues long. V was clipped by 7 bases and J by 4 bases, with 13 bases between them. Germline CDR1 and CDR2: SGHTA and FQGNSA.